This TCR beta chain was observed in a study of naive and memory T cell subsets. Germline values: CDR1 MNHEY, CDR2 SVGAGI. V lost 7 bases to trimming and J lost 1 base, with 17 bases between them. The CDR3 runs to 15 residues. This clonotype was observed a handful of times. Its antigen is unknown. Study-wide results and caveats: TCR transcript changes with activation or differentiation may affect this RNA method.

Four PCR rounds used nested alpha and beta constant region primers plus the SP2 primer. Reverse transcription of blood and skin TCR RNA was primed at alpha and beta constant regions. MiXCR was run by TCRdb on the 5' RACE reads, yielding one entry per CDR3 protein. The data show approximately 58,000 distinct CDR3 sequences, about 7.2% seen once. A UMI-containing oligonucleotide was joined by 3' ligation to the TCR cDNA template. This chain uses TRBV6-5 with TRBJ2-7; possible D gene TRBD2, 5 bases. This sequence originates from a male donor in good health. CDR3 nucleotides: TGTGCCAGCAACCCCGGGCGGGCCCCATCCTACGAGCAGTACTTC. This codes for CASNPGRAPSYEQYF.